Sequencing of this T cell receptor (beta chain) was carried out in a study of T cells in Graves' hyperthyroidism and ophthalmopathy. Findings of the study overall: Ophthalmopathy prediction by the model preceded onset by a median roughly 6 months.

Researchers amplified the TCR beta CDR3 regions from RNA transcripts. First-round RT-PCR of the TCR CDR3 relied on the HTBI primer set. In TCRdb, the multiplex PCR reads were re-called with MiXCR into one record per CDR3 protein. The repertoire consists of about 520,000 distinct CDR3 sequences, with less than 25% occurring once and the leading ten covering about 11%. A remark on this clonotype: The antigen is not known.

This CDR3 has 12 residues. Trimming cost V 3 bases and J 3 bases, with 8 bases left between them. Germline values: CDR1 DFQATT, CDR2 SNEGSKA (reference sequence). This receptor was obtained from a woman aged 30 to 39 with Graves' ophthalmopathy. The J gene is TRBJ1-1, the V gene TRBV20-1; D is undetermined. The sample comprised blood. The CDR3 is CSASRRYTEAFF. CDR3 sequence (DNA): TGCAGTGCTAGTCGTAGGTACACTGAAGCTTTCTTT.